One and the same sample provided the 26 T cell receptor beta chains below, sequenced in a study of shared clonotypes between healthy human individuals. Here immunoSEQ multiplex PCR was the method, and the copy in TCRdb shows in-frame clones only, minus some. The data contain roughly 1,500,000 clones, 98% of them singletons. The specimen was naive CD4+ T cells sorted from blood. The subset denotes: CD45RA+ positively selected. The receptor source for this set is a man between 25 and 39 years old in good health.

The chain uses TRBV6-6 and TRBJ2-3; 9 nucleotides align to TRBD2. J was trimmed by 6 bases and V by 5 bases; bases with no gene match: 6. This CDR3 contains 14 residues. Germline loops: CDR1 MNHNY, CDR2 SVGAGI (reference sequence). The CDR3 spells CASSIGTSSDTQYF. The CDR3 nucleotides read TGTGCCAGCAGTATCGGGACTAGCTCCGATACGCAGTATTTT.

The chain joins TRBV6-1 to TRBJ2-2; TRBD1 matches 7 bases. The junction had 2 bases not matched to a gene; V was cut back by 4 bases and J by 3 bases. The CDR3 loop spans 14 amino acids. Germline V lookup: CDR1 MNHNS, CDR2 SASEGT. CDR3 sequence reads: CASSGQGDTGELFF. DNA for the CDR3: TGTGCCAGCAGTGGTCAGGGGGACACCGGGGAGCTGTTTTTT.

This chain joins TRBV14 and TRBJ1-5, with D possibly matching TRBD1 (6 bases). CDR3 length: 12 amino acids. Germline V gene data show CDR1 as SGHDN and CDR2 as FVKESK. V shed 4 bases and J shed 7 bases, with 8 bases lying between them. CDR3 bases: TGTGCCAGCAGCCTGGGGGGCCAGCCCCAGCATTTT. Translating it yields CASSLGGQPQHF.

This clone was picked up one time. The V and J genes are TRBV2 and TRBJ2-7, with D possibly matching TRBD1 (5 bases). There are 13 residues in the CDR3. Trimming took 6 bases from V and 2 from J, leaving 11 bases between them. The germline CDR1 and CDR2 sequences are SNHLY and FYNNEI. The CDR3 DNA sequence: TGTGCCAGCAGGCAACAGGTGCCCTACGAGCAGTACTTC. This translates into CASRQQVPYEQYF.

Concerning this clone: The sample has other DNA sequences that encode this CDR3 too. This chain connects TRBV11-2 to TRBJ2-3, with TRBD2 identical over 12 bases. The length of the CDR3 is 16 residues. With 1 base clipped from V and 6 bases from J, the junction kept 5 bases outside the gene matches. Germline V CDR1 and CDR2: SGHAT, FQNNGV. The CDR3 here is CASSLVLAGGPDTQYF. CDR3 sequence (DNA): TGTGCCAGCAGCTTAGTCCTAGCGGGAGGGCCCGATACGCAGTATTTT.

The chain couples TRBV27 to TRBJ1-5; unclear D gene. The CDR3 loop spans 13 amino acids. CDR1 is MNHEY and CDR2 is SMNVEV in the germline V gene (reference sequence). V lost 6 bases to trimming and J lost 4 bases, with 10 bases between them. This chain's CDR3 is CASSPRGNQPQHF. CDR3 nucleotides: TGTGCCAGCAGCCCGAGAGGGAATCAGCCCCAGCATTTT.

The rearrangement uses TRBV5-1 and TRBJ2-7, with 7 bases identical to TRBD1. Germline CDR1 SGHRS, CDR2 YFSETQ. Trimming removed 1 base from V and 4 bases from J; junction bases left unmatched: 17. The CDR3 spans 18 residues. The CDR3, as DNA: TGCGCCAGCAGCTTGACCCCCGTGACAGGGTGGCTACTATACGAGCAGTACTTC. It encodes CASSLTPVTGWLLYEQYF.

This chain connects TRBV10-1 to TRBJ2-5, with TRBD2 identical over 8 bases. The CDR3 has 12 residues. The V gene's germline CDR1 is WNHNN and CDR2 SYGVQD (reference sequence). J gave up 10 bases and V 0 bases, and 1 base lay outside the gene matches. This CDR3 reads CASSESREGQYF. In nucleotides, the CDR3 is TGCGCCAGCAGTGAGTCTCGGGAGGGCCAGTACTTC.

This chain connects TRBV10-3 to TRBJ1-2; the match to TRBD1 covers 7 bases. V dropped 3 bases and J dropped 9; count of bases not matched to a gene: 13. CDR3 length: 15 residues. The germline V gene encodes CDR1 ENHRY and CDR2 SYGVKD. CDR3 sequence reads: CAISEPGQARHRYTF. The CDR3 coding sequence is TGTGCCATCAGTGAACCCGGACAGGCAAGACATCGCTACACCTTC.

This chain connects TRBV28 to TRBJ2-1, with 12 bases lining up with TRBD2. CDR1 and CDR2 from the germline V gene are MDHEN and SYDVKM. The J segment lost 4 bases and the V segment lost 2 bases, leaving 15 bases of the junction unmatched. The CDR3 runs 20 residues. The CDR3 loop reads CASSLNWDASGRAMYNEQFF. CDR3 in DNA: TGTGCCAGCAGTTTAAATTGGGACGCTAGCGGGAGGGCAATGTACAATGAGCAGTTCTTC.

Turning to this clone: At the DNA level, this CDR3 is encoded by other sequences in the same sample as well. The chain couples TRBV7-2 to TRBJ1-5, with no clear D. Germline V gives CDR1 SGHTA, CDR2 FQGNSA. V was trimmed by 5 bases and J by 2 bases, leaving 10 bases between them. This CDR3 has 14 residues. CDR3 loop: CASSLRGGNQPQHF. Here the CDR3 DNA reads TGTGCCAGCAGCCTTCGGGGAGGCAATCAGCCCCAGCATTTT.

The chain combines TRBV6-6 with TRBJ1-5; tentative D call: TRBD1 (5 bases). The CDR3 is 15 residues long. From germline, CDR1 is MNHNY and CDR2 SVGAGI (reference sequence). V lost 9 bases and J lost 5, with 20 bases in between. The CDR3 loop is CASIYRGPQDQPQHF. The CDR3 DNA is TGTGCCAGTATCTACCGGGGCCCACAAGATCAGCCCCAGCATTTT.

The gene calls are TRBV4-1 and TRBJ2-1; D is perhaps TRBD2 (5 bases). Per germline, CDR1 MGHRA and CDR2 YSYEKL. The CDR3 runs 13 residues. V lost 5 bases and J 6 bases, leaving 11 bases between the germline ends. The CDR3: CASSATEGNEQFF. The CDR3 DNA sequence: TGCGCCAGCAGCGCTACCGAGGGCAATGAGCAGTTCTTC.

Only one count was recorded for this clone. V and J are TRBV27 and TRBJ2-5; D gene unclear. The CDR3 extends over 11 amino acids. Germline CDR1 and CDR2: MNHEY and SMNVEV (reference sequence). V lost 6 bases and J 0 bases, leaving 2 bases between the germline ends. The CDR3 here is CASRDQETQYF. The DNA of the CDR3 is TGTGCCAGCAGAGACCAAGAGACCCAGTACTTC.

This CDR3 reads CSVEDRMGQGTYEQYF. CDR3 DNA sequence: TGCAGCGTTGAAGATCGGATGGGACAGGGGACCTACGAGCAGTACTTC. The chain is built from TRBV29-1 and TRBJ2-5; 10 bases are shared with TRBD1. The DNA end favors TRBJ2-7, so the J call may be wrong. CDR1 and CDR2 (germline): SQVTM, ANQGSEA. This CDR3 comprises 16 residues.

The chain carries TRBV9 and TRBJ2-2; possibly TRBD1 or TRBD2 for D (7 bases each). In germline, CDR1 is SGDLS, CDR2 YYNGEE. The V end lost 4 bases, the J end lost 1 base, and 11 bases lay between the germline ends. The CDR3 is 15 amino acids. In DNA form, the CDR3 reads TGTGCCAGCAGCTCCAGGGGGGGGAACACCGGGGAGCTGTTTTTT. It is translated as CASSSRGGNTGELFF.

The gene calls are TRBV2 and TRBJ2-7; D is uncertain. The CDR3 spans 14 residues. CDR1 is SNHLY, CDR2 FYNNEI, per germline. The V and J ends lost 2 bases and 7 bases respectively, with 15 bases between them. As DNA, the CDR3 is TGTGCCAGCAGTGAATGGACGCATCTTGGAGAGCAGTACTTC. This translates into CASSEWTHLGEQYF.

The chain uses TRBV12-2 and TRBJ1-2; the D call TRBD1 from the table was never checked on the DNA. TRBV12-2 is a pseudogene locus. This CDR3 contains 16 residues. CDR3 nucleotide sequence: TGTGCAAGTCGCCTCCAATGGGGACAGAGCCGGCGTGGCTACACCTTC. It yields the protein CASRLQWGQSRRGYTF.

The V and J genes are TRBV7-9 and TRBJ1-1; 7 bases are a match to TRBD1. This CDR3 has 15 residues. V shed 5 bases, J shed 0 bases, and the junction held 6 bases outside the gene matches. Germline loops: CDR1 SEHNR, CDR2 FQNEAQ (reference sequence). The CDR3 DNA follows: TGTGCCAGCAGCAAGGGGGACAGCATGAACACTGAAGCTTTCTTT. This encodes CASSKGDSMNTEAFF.

The genes are TRBV28 and TRBJ2-7; 10 bases fit TRBD1. The CDR3 loop spans 16 amino acids. With 6 bases clipped from V and 3 bases from J, the junction kept 11 bases outside the gene matches. CDR1 is MDHEN, CDR2 SYDVKM, per germline. CDR3 region: CASSLTVGQGIYEQYF. The CDR3 DNA reads as TGTGCCAGCAGCCTCACCGTGGGACAGGGGATCTACGAGCAGTACTTC.

The V call is TRBV4-1, the J call TRBJ2-7, with D maybe TRBD2 (5 bases). The CDR3 is 15 residues long. V was cut by 0 bases and J by 7 bases, with 16 bases left in between. CDR1 MGHRA and CDR2 YSYEKL come from the germline V gene. The CDR3 protein is CASSQDLAPSGEQYF. In DNA, the CDR3 is TGCGCCAGCAGCCAAGATCTAGCCCCGTCGGGTGAGCAGTACTTC.

The gene calls are TRBV6-1 and TRBJ2-1; the match to TRBD2 covers 9 bases. The CDR3 covers 14 residues. V was clipped by 6 bases and J by 9 bases; unmatched bases: 9. The germline V gene encodes CDR1 MNHNS and CDR2 SASEGT. The CDR3 DNA follows: TGTGCCAGCAGAGCTAGCGGGGCCCAGGCTGAGCAGTTCTTC. This translates into CASRASGAQAEQFF.

This chain connects TRBV10-3 to TRBJ2-2; no firm D call. Germline V CDR1 and CDR2: ENHRY, SYGVKD. Trimming removed 11 bases at V and 4 bases at J, with 14 bases between. The CDR3 length is 13 residues. The CDR3 nucleotides read TGTGCCGTCGCTAGGGTGGGCACCGGGGAGCTGTTTTTT. It codes for CAVARVGTGELFF.

The V and J genes are TRBV5-5 and TRBJ2-1, with 7 positions matching TRBD2. In germline, CDR1 is SGHKS, CDR2 YYEKEE (reference sequence). With 3 bases clipped from V and 6 bases from J, the junction kept 9 bases outside the gene matches. This CDR3 has 15 amino acids. This chain's CDR3 is CASSSGLAAPNEQFF. Here the CDR3 DNA reads TGTGCCAGCAGCTCGGGGCTAGCGGCTCCCAATGAGCAGTTCTTC.

The chain is built from TRBV7-2 and TRBJ2-7, with no clear D. The CDR3 sequence is 14 residues long. Germline V lookup: CDR1 SGHTA, CDR2 FQGNSA. V was shortened by 1 base and J by 0 bases, with 7 bases between the two germline ends. CDR3 loop: CASSLGVVSYEQYF. The DNA for the CDR3 is TGTGCCAGCAGCTTAGGTGTTGTCTCCTACGAGCAGTACTTC.

The chain couples TRBV19 to TRBJ2-7, with 7 nucleotides matching TRBD2. V shed 2 bases, J shed 0 bases, and the junction held 7 bases outside the gene matches. This CDR3 has 16 amino acids. The germline CDR1 and CDR2 sequences are LNHDA and SQIVND (reference sequence). In DNA, the CDR3 is TGTGCCAGTAGTATAAAAGGCCGGGACTACTCCTACGAGCAGTACTTC. Its protein is CASSIKGRDYSYEQYF. The variable domain in full, with the rest retrieved from reference TRBV19 and TRBJ2-7, is DGGITQSPKYLFRKEGQNVTLSCEQNLNHDAMYWYRQDPGQGLRLIYYSQIVNDFQKGDIAEGYSVSREKKESFPLTVTSAQKNPTAFYLCASSIKGRDYSYEQYFGPGTRLTVT.